A selection of T cell receptor beta chains follows, all from one sample in a study of cytomegalovirus exposure and HLA in healthy donors. Libraries were prepared by immunoSEQ multiplex PCR; TCRdb keeps only in-frame clonotypes and omits some of them. The sample comprises 150,000 to 200,000 clones, about 80% of which are singletons, and under 5% rests with the top ten. Sequenced: PBMCs. The source is a man between 18 and 35 years old in good health and CMV-seronegative. Both conserved end residues are part of each CDR3. Each record gives: clone size, V gene, D gene, J gene, CDR3 DNA, CDR3 protein. A D gene is named only where the DNA matches it firmly. Not all rows give a size; the values are once, few, many and, for expanded clones, a class.

-	TRBV19	-	TRBJ2-2	TGTGCCAGTCAGTGGCAGGTCTTTACCGGGGAGCTGTTTTTT	CASQWQVFTGELFF
-	TRBV19	-	TRBJ2-7	TGTGCCAGTAGGGAGGCCAATAATTACGAGCAGTACTTC	CASREANNYEQYF
-	TRBV7-2	TRBD1	TRBJ2-7	TGTGCCAGCAGCTTTAGGCAGGGGGCCTACGAGCAGTACTTC	CASSFRQGAYEQYF
-	TRBV4-1	TRBD1	TRBJ2-1	TGCGCCAGCAGCCAAGGACAGGGGGGTGAGCAGTTCTTC	CASSQGQGGEQFF
-	TRBV21-1	-	TRBJ2-7	TGTGCCAGCAGAAACGAGGACTCCTACGAGCAGTACTTC	CASRNEDSYEQYF
few	TRBV6-4	TRBD1	TRBJ2-1	TGTGCCAGCAGTGACTCGACAGGGGGGACGGATGAGCAGTTCTTC	CASSDSTGGTDEQFF
-	TRBV9	TRBD2	TRBJ2-3	TGTGCCAGCAGCGTAGCTAGGGGACTAGCGGGGTCGGCAGATACGCAGTATTTT	CASSVARGLAGSADTQYF
few	TRBV6-6	-	TRBJ2-7	TGTGCCAGCAGTTACCGACTTAGCACCGACTACGAGCAGTACTTC	CASSYRLSTDYEQYF
-	TRBV7-9	TRBD1	TRBJ1-5	TGTGCCAGCAGTGAACAGGGGAGCAATCAGCCCCAGCATTTT	CASSEQGSNQPQHF
-	TRBV11-2	TRBD1	TRBJ2-7	TGTGCCAGCAGGAGAGTCGGGGACAGGGCTTACGAGCAGTACTTC	CASRRVGDRAYEQYF
-	TRBV7-6	-	TRBJ2-3	TGTGCCAGCAGCTTACAGAGGACAGATACGCAGTATTTT	CASSLQRTDTQYF
-	TRBV5-4	-	TRBJ2-7	TGTGCCAGCAGCTTGGAGGGTGGGGCTCGTACCTACGAGCAGTACTTC	CASSLEGGARTYEQYF
-	TRBV7-9	-	TRBJ1-2	TGTGCCAGCACCCGGACAGAGTATGGCTACACCTTC	CASTRTEYGYTF
-	TRBV19	-	TRBJ2-5	TGTGCCAGTAGTATTAACAGGGAAGAGACCCAGTACTTC	CASSINREETQYF
-	TRBV10-2	-	TRBJ2-4	TGCGCCAGCAGTGTCCGGGGGGCGCGTGCCAAAAACATTCAGTACTTC	CASSVRGARAKNIQYF
-	TRBV5-1	-	TRBJ1-2	TGCGCCAGCAGCCCGGAGGCCTCTTTTAACTATGGCTACACCTTC	CASSPEASFNYGYTF
-	TRBV9	-	TRBJ2-1	TGTGCCAGCAGCGAGGCCCTCCTGGACAGTTACAATGAGCAGTTCTTC	CASSEALLDSYNEQFF
-	TRBV4-3	-	TRBJ2-7	TGCGCCAGCAGCCAGAGGCACTCCTACGAGCAGTACTTC	CASSQRHSYEQYF
few	TRBV7-9	TRBD1	TRBJ2-6	TGTGCCAGCAGCACGTTGACAGGGGCTGGGGCCAACGTCCTGACTTTC	CASSTLTGAGANVLTF
once	TRBV2	-	TRBJ2-7	TGTGCCAGCAGTTACTATGAAGGCTACGAGCAGTACTTC	CASSYYEGYEQYF
-	TRBV7-9	-	TRBJ1-2	TGTTCCAGCAGCTTATCGTTCTATGGCTACACCTTC	CSSSLSFYGYTF
-	TRBV27	-	TRBJ2-3	TGTGCCAGCAGTCGCTACTATCCGACTAGCACAGATACGCAGTATTTT	CASSRYYPTSTDTQYF
-	TRBV5-4	TRBD2	TRBJ2-5	TGTGCCAGCAGCCCGCAACTTGGGAGGGCCAATGGAGAGACCCAGTACTTC	CASSPQLGRANGETQYF
few	TRBV5-1	TRBD1	TRBJ2-2	TGCGCCAGTGCACAGGGGCAAGACACCGGGGAGCTGTTTTTT	CASAQGQDTGELFF
-	TRBV7-8	-	TRBJ2-1	TGTGCCAGCAGGTCAGGTACCCTGACGACCAATGAGCAGTTCTTC	CASRSGTLTTNEQFF
-	TRBV5-5	-	TRBJ2-7	TGTGCCAGCAGCTTGTGGGGGGTCGAGCAGTACTTC	CASSLWGVEQYF
-	TRBV7-2	-	TRBJ1-1	TGTGCCAGCAGCTTCTGGGGGGGGATCTTCAACACTGAAGCTTTCTTT	CASSFWGGIFNTEAFF
-	TRBV28	-	TRBJ2-7	TGTGCCAGCAGTGGGGAGGTTGGCCTCTTATACGAGCAGTACTTC	CASSGEVGLLYEQYF
-	TRBV7-9	TRBD1	TRBJ1-2	TGTGCCAGCAGCTTAGCAGGCAGGGGGCTGGGCTACACCTTC	CASSLAGRGLGYTF
-	TRBV2	-	TRBJ1-5	TGTGCCAGCAGTGAAGCGGGGGGATTCGGCCCCCAGCATTTT	CASSEAGGFGPQHF
-	TRBV28	TRBD2	TRBJ2-1	TGTGCCAGCAGTTCGGGACTAGCGGGAGGGCCTGTCAATGAGCAGTTCTTC	CASSSGLAGGPVNEQFF
-	TRBV5-1	-	TRBJ2-7	TGCGCCAGCAGACAGAGCTCCTACGAGCAGTACTTC	CASRQSSYEQYF
-	TRBV13	-	TRBJ1-1	TGTGCCAGCAGCTTAAGTGAGGGGGTGAACACTGAAGCTTTCTTT	CASSLSEGVNTEAFF
-	TRBV10-3	TRBD1	TRBJ2-7	TGTGCCATCAGTCCGGGACAGGGTGAATCCGAGCAGTACTTC	CAISPGQGESEQYF
-	TRBV27	-	TRBJ2-5	TGTGCCAGCAGTCTCCTAGGGGCAGGGCGGGAGACCCAGTACTTC	CASSLLGAGRETQYF
-	TRBV2	TRBD2	TRBJ2-1	TGTGCCAGCAGTGAGGAACTAGCGGGCATTGGGACCGATGAGCAGTTCTTC	CASSEELAGIGTDEQFF
-	TRBV7-9	-	TRBJ1-2	TGTGCCAGCAGCTTAGTACAGTCCCTGGCGGGGGGATATGGCTACACCTTC	CASSLVQSLAGGYGYTF
-	TRBV7-2	-	TRBJ2-7	TGTGCCAGCAGCTTAGACAAGTTCTTTTTACCCTACGAGCAGTACTTC	CASSLDKFFLPYEQYF
-	TRBV7-6	TRBD2	TRBJ2-7	TGTGCCAGCAGTCCCGGGACTAGCGGCTACGAGCAGTACTTC	CASSPGTSGYEQYF
-	TRBV25-1	-	TRBJ2-1	TGTGCCAGCAGTGAATATTCGGCTAGCCGGGATGTGTTCTTC	CASSEYSASRDVFF
-	TRBV5-4	-	TRBJ1-4	TGTGCCAGCAGCCCCTACTCGACCGGCGGAGAAAAACTGTTTTTT	CASSPYSTGGEKLFF
-	TRBV29-1	-	TRBJ2-7	TGCAGCGTTGCACAGGTAGGCGGCAACGAGCAGTACTTC	CSVAQVGGNEQYF
-	TRBV10-3	-	TRBJ1-5	TGTGCCATCAGTACGCAGGGGCAGAATCAGCCCCAGCATTTT	CAISTQGQNQPQHF
few	TRBV2	TRBD1	TRBJ1-1	TGTGCCAGCAGTTTTCCGGGACAGGCTGAAGCTTTCTTT	CASSFPGQAEAFF
once	TRBV14	-	TRBJ1-4	TGTGCCAGCAGCATCCGGGATTCCGGACTGGAAAAACTGTTTTTT	CASSIRDSGLEKLFF
-	TRBV7-9	TRBD2	TRBJ2-5	TGTGCCAGCAGCACCCCGGTCGGGAGGGGGGAGACCCAGTACTTC	CASSTPVGRGETQYF
once	TRBV5-1	TRBD1	TRBJ2-7	TGCGCCAGCAGGGGACAGTACGACGAGCAGTACTTC	CASRGQYDEQYF
-	TRBV28	TRBD1	TRBJ1-3	TGTGCCAGCAGTTTAAGGACAGGGGCAGGAAACACCATATATTTT	CASSLRTGAGNTIYF
-	TRBV13	TRBD1	TRBJ1-2	TGTGCCAGCAGCTCTCGGACAGGGGAGACCTATGGCTACACCTTC	CASSSRTGETYGYTF
-	TRBV5-1	TRBD1	TRBJ2-7	TGCGCCAGCAGCTTGGGACAGGGGGGACCCTACGAGCAGTACTTC	CASSLGQGGPYEQYF
few	TRBV30	-	TRBJ2-7	TGTGCCGCCCCGGTCAGGGGCTCCCACGAGCAGTACTTC	CAAPVRGSHEQYF